This section outlines one T cell receptor beta chain sequence together with its context. The germline CDR1 and CDR2 sequences are SSHAT and FNYEAQ (reference sequence). The CDR3 extends over 15 amino acids. The junction had 4 bases not matched to a gene; V was cut back by 2 bases and J by 3 bases. The data belong to a study of blood T cell repertoires in COVID-19. Across the whole study: Acute-phase and convalescent COVID-19 samples originated in the United States, Italy and Spain.

Methods used by the authors: Amplified reference gene primers provided the basis for estimating nucleated cell counts. The protocol was immunoSEQ multiplex PCR, while the TCRdb copy is restricted to in-frame clones and leaves out a portion. V, J and clone size reflect that table, while D and trimming were determined from the DNA. The sample gives about 110,000 clones, 80% to 90% of which show up once; around 32% is in the top ten. Source material: peripheral blood. The sequence was collected from a woman older than 75 with acute or convalescent COVID-19. The chain recombines TRBV7-7 with TRBJ2-3, with 8 bases aligning to TRBD2. CDR3 DNA sequence: TGTGCCAGCAGCTTAACGGGAGGGGCTACAGATACGCAGTATTTT. Translation: CASSLTGGATDTQYF.